Below, 5 T cell receptor beta chains from the same sample are listed, as sequenced in a study of cytomegalovirus exposure and HLA in healthy donors. PCR primers comprised 60 Vbeta and 13 Jbeta primers. Libraries were prepared by immunoSEQ multiplex PCR; TCRdb keeps only in-frame clonotypes and omits some of them. The sample yields under 150,000 clones, 75% to 90% seen once. The sample taken for sequencing was PBMCs. Receptors were obtained from a woman aged 25 to 39 in good health and CMV-seropositive.

Comments on this clone: Different DNA sequences within this sample yield the same CDR3. The genes are TRBV5-1 and TRBJ2-7, with 9 bases fitting TRBD2. The CDR3 has 15 residues. The V gene's germline CDR1 is SGHRS and CDR2 YFSETQ. Trimming removed 0 bases from V and 2 bases from J; junction bases left unmatched: 3. CDR3 DNA sequence: TGCGCCAGCAGCTTGGCCAGCGGGGGGCCCTACGAGCAGTACTTC. Translation gives CASSLASGGPYEQYF.

The chain has TRBV9 and TRBJ2-5; 8 bases are shared with TRBD2. V shed 0 bases and J 2 bases; nucleotides not matched to a gene: 9. There are 17 residues in the CDR3. CDR1 is SGDLS and CDR2 is YYNGEE in the germline V gene. CDR3 sequence reads: CASSVGFGRAGQETQYF. The CDR3 coding sequence is TGTGCCAGCAGCGTAGGTTTCGGGAGGGCAGGGCAAGAGACCCAGTACTTC.

This rearrangement joins TRBV2 to TRBJ2-1; possibly TRBD2 for D (6 bases). Germline CDR1 reads SNHLY; CDR2 reads FYNNEI. Trimming shortened V by 7 bases and J by 3 bases, and 16 bases separated the two germline ends. The CDR3 is 15 amino acids. This CDR3 reads CASTRPVGGYNEQFF. The CDR3 DNA sequence: TGTGCCAGCACCCGTCCGGTCGGGGGCTACAATGAGCAGTTCTTC.

The chain couples TRBV19 to TRBJ2-5; TRBD1 aligns across 7 bases. CDR1 is LNHDA, CDR2 SQIVND, per germline (reference sequence). The CDR3 covers 13 residues. Unmatched junction bases numbered 7, after V lost 7 bases and J lost 5 bases. DNA of the CDR3: TGTGCCAGTAATAAGGGACAGTTGGAGACCCAGTACTTC. It codes for CASNKGQLETQYF. The full variable domain, completed using reference TRBV19 and TRBJ2-5, is DGGITQSPKYLFRKEGQNVTLSCEQNLNHDAMYWYRQDPGQGLRLIYYSQIVNDFQKGDIAEGYSVSREKKESFPLTVTSAQKNPTAFYLCASNKGQLETQYFGPGTRLLVL.

The V gene is TRBV2, the J gene TRBJ2-1; D is possibly TRBD2 (5 bases). In germline, CDR1 is SNHLY, CDR2 FYNNEI. The CDR3 length is 18 residues. Trimming took 6 bases from V and 0 from J, leaving 21 bases between them. The CDR3 nucleotides read TGTGCCAGCAGCCCCCCTATGGCTAGCCGATACTCCTACAATGAGCAGTTCTTC. Translation: CASSPPMASRYSYNEQFF.